This note documents a single T cell receptor beta chain sequence. The antigen is undetermined. Germline and junction disagree at one end, which may indicate a read error. Every TCR beta cDNA library bore unique molecular identifiers. cDNA molecules numbering roughly 0.5 million came from approximately 1 to 10 million T cells. One entry per CDR3 protein, called by TCRdb with MiXCR from the PCR reads. The sample holds roughly 600,000 distinct CDR3 sequences, roughly 40% seen once. This CDR3 region has 14 residues. The germline CDR1 and CDR2 sequences are LGHDT and YNNKEL (reference sequence). These data originate in a study of post-analysis software for immune sequencing data. Study-wide background: Relapsing-remitting, secondary progressive and progressive-relapsing multiple sclerosis courses were included.

Findings and limits, study-wide: Elevated frequency relative to controls characterized roughly 5 TRBV segments in patients, TRBV5-6, TRBV5-1 and TRBV20-1 among them. A significant reduction in normalized Chao1 diversity was observed in multiple sclerosis patients versus controls. F-measure co-clustering was strong for batch-matched samples.

Sequenced material: blood. The rearrangement joins TRBV3-1 to TRBJ2-7; TRBD2 is a possible D gene (6 bases). This TCR was sampled from a girl aged 10-17 years with multiple sclerosis. CDR3 nucleotides: TGTGCCAGCAGCCAATTCGGGAGCTCCCACGAGCAGTACTTC. This gives the protein CASSQFGSSHEQYF.